These T cell receptor beta chains were read from a single sample in a study of cytotoxic CD8 clonotypes in ibrutinib-treated CLL. Assay: immunoSEQ multiplex PCR; the TCRdb copy retains only in-frame clones and omits some. The data show around 130,000 clones, around 80% seen once. Source: PBMCs, taken after 24 months of ibrutinib treatment. The source is a human donor with chronic lymphocytic leukemia. Both conserved end residues are part of each CDR3.

cdr3_aa: CASSMLWDRETQYF; j_call: TRBJ2-5; v_call: TRBV19
cdr3_aa: CASRPRQGGRTDTQYF; j_call: TRBJ2-3; v_call: TRBV27
cdr3_aa: CASSLVQGITEAFF; j_call: TRBJ1-1; v_call: TRBV27
cdr3_aa: CASSIGGNTGELFF; j_call: TRBJ2-2; v_call: TRBV19
cdr3_aa: CASSMRRGDTQYF; j_call: TRBJ2-3; v_call: TRBV19
cdr3_aa: CASSPRDRGRIGQYF; j_call: TRBJ2-7; v_call: TRBV27
cdr3_aa: CASSWGTGDDPQHF; j_call: TRBJ1-5; v_call: TRBV27
cdr3_aa: CASSPDGGLGEKLFF; j_call: TRBJ1-4; v_call: TRBV19
cdr3_aa: CASSNHLPQHF; j_call: TRBJ1-5; v_call: TRBV28
cdr3_aa: CAWSTGTGHYEQYF; j_call: TRBJ2-7; v_call: TRBV30
cdr3_aa: CASSFRVGETQYF; j_call: TRBJ2-5; v_call: TRBV5-1
cdr3_aa: CASSLWPNTGELFF; j_call: TRBJ2-2; v_call: TRBV5-4
cdr3_aa: CASSADGGNEKLFF; j_call: TRBJ1-4; v_call: TRBV9
cdr3_aa: CASSIDVGGAGGYTF; j_call: TRBJ1-2; v_call: TRBV19
cdr3_aa: CASSGRQEIQETQYF; j_call: TRBJ2-5; v_call: TRBV5-4
cdr3_aa: CASSLGFRDYQPQHF; j_call: TRBJ1-5; v_call: TRBV5-5
cdr3_aa: CASSQAMGQGTGGYTF; j_call: TRBJ1-2; v_call: TRBV4-1
cdr3_aa: CASSEAPGGTGTDTQYF; j_call: TRBJ2-3; v_call: TRBV6-1
cdr3_aa: CASSAPGHSSGANVLTF; j_call: TRBJ2-6; v_call: TRBV5-1
cdr3_aa: CASRVTGTYEQYF; j_call: TRBJ2-7; v_call: TRBV6-5
cdr3_aa: CASSMSGGELETQYF; j_call: TRBJ2-5; v_call: TRBV19
cdr3_aa: CASSYPQGDGYTF; j_call: TRBJ1-2; v_call: TRBV6-6
cdr3_aa: CASSSRDSDSYTF; j_call: TRBJ1-2; v_call: TRBV19
cdr3_aa: CASSLSNRANYGYTF; j_call: TRBJ1-2; v_call: TRBV27
cdr3_aa: CASSQEWTGDQPQHF; j_call: TRBJ1-5; v_call: TRBV5-4
cdr3_aa: CASNKLAGGYNEQFF; j_call: TRBJ2-1; v_call: TRBV6-5
cdr3_aa: CASSEAFRGGPGELFF; j_call: TRBJ2-2; v_call: TRBV6-1
cdr3_aa: CASSETGRSYEQYF; j_call: TRBJ2-7; v_call: TRBV2
cdr3_aa: CAWTPGNSPLHF; j_call: TRBJ1-6; v_call: TRBV30
cdr3_aa: CASSPGGSYEQYF; j_call: TRBJ2-7; v_call: TRBV11-1
cdr3_aa: CASSQDRGLRNQPQHF; j_call: TRBJ1-5; v_call: TRBV4-3
cdr3_aa: CASSLDGRGSYEQYF; j_call: TRBJ2-7; v_call: TRBV5-4
cdr3_aa: CASSSSRLAENYEQYF; j_call: TRBJ2-7; v_call: TRBV7-9
cdr3_aa: CAWSLTGGVNSPLHF; j_call: TRBJ1-6; v_call: TRBV30
cdr3_aa: CASSASANTEAFF; j_call: TRBJ1-1; v_call: TRBV6-4
cdr3_aa: CASSQGHGRGETQYF; j_call: TRBJ2-5; v_call: TRBV4-1
cdr3_aa: CASSPTGADTGELFF; j_call: TRBJ2-2; v_call: TRBV13
cdr3_aa: CASSYLRRGGEAFF; j_call: TRBJ1-1; v_call: TRBV28
cdr3_aa: CASSLSTQETQYF; j_call: TRBJ2-5; v_call: TRBV7-9